Sequencing of this T cell receptor (beta chain) was carried out in a study of blood T cell repertoires in COVID-19. There are 15 residues in the CDR3. Germline-derived CDR1 and CDR2 are MDHEN and SYDVKM. Trimming removed 2 bases from V and 1 base from J, with 11 bases in between. As handled by the study authors: Cell counts per sample came from amplifying reference gene primers. The assay was immunoSEQ multiplex PCR, and TCRdb's table has in-frame clones only and misses some. Clone size and V and J calls were adopted from that table, with D and trimming inferred from the DNA. Among 150,000 to 200,000 clones, about 86% were seen once, and the ten largest hold around 13%.

The sample consisted of peripheral blood. This TCR came from a woman aged 70-85 years with COVID-19, enrolled during active disease. The chain is built from TRBV28 and TRBJ1-2, with TRBD1 as a possible D gene (6 bases). CDR3 bases: TGTGCCAGCAGTTTACCAGGGGTCCTTAACTATGGCTACACCTTC. Residues: CASSLPGVLNYGYTF.